This TCR beta chain emerged from a study of glioma-infiltrating T cells after dendritic cell vaccination. Study at large: Dendritic cell vaccine was injected intradermally three times, biweekly.

The CDR3 runs 15 residues. V lost 0 bases and J lost 4, with 12 bases in between. Germline V lookup: CDR1 LGHNA, CDR2 YNFKEQ. PBMC sampling occurred before vaccination, two weeks after the third dose, and at progression. Primers: 60 V beta forward and 13 J beta reverse. Profiling relied on immunoSEQ multiplex PCR, and the TCRdb table lists in-frame clones only, not all of them. This sample has roughly 52,000 clones, with less than 90% found just once. This specimen was blood, taken before dendritic cell vaccination. The TCR sequence derives from a human donor with glioblastoma. V and J are TRBV4-2 and TRBJ1-1; weak D call: TRBD1 (6 bases). In DNA, the CDR3 is TGTGCCAGCAGCCAAGACCAGGGGTCTGGCACTGAAGCTTTCTTT. Protein: CASSQDQGSGTEAFF.